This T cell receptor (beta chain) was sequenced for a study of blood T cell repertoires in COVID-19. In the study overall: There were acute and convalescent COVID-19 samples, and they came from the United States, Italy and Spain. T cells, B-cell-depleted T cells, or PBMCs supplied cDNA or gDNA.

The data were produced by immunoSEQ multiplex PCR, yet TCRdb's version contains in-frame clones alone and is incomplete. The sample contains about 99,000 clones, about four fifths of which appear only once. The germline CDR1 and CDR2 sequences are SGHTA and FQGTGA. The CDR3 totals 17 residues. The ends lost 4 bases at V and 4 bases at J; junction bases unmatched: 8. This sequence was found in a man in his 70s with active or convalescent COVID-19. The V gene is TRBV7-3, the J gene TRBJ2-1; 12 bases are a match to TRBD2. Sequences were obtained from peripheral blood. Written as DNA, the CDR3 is TGTGCCAGCAGCTCGCGACTAGCGGGGGTGGGTTACAATGAGCAGTTCTTC. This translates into CASSSRLAGVGYNEQFF. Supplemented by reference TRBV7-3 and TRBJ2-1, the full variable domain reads GAGVSQTPSNKVTEKGKYVELRCDPISGHTALYWYRQSLGQGPEFLIYFQGTGAADDSGLPNDRFFAVRPEGSVSTLKIQRTERGDSAVYLCASSSRLAGVGYNEQFFGPGTRLTVL.